The rows below give T cell receptor beta chains drawn from one sample of a study of metastatic and nonmetastatic thyroid tumors. TCRdb recomputed clones from the PCR reads via MiXCR. This table holds around 23,000 clones, roughly 20% found once. The sequenced material came from blood. The source is a female donor with papillary thyroid cancer or a benign thyroid nodule (not recorded which). Some clones in this sample may be carry-over from other donors' samples. The CDR3 runs from the conserved cysteine through the conserved F or W. D genes are given only for firm matches. The size entry is marked missing in some rows and otherwise reads once, few, many or a size class.

V	size	D	J	CDR3	DNA
TRBV28	many	TRBD1	TRBJ1-1	CASSRRTGWDTEAFF	TGTGCCAGCAGTAGAAGGACAGGGTGGGACACTGAAGCTTTCTTT
TRBV30	-	TRBD2	TRBJ2-2	CAWKGLAGYTGELFF	TGTGCCTGGAAAGGACTAGCGGGGTACACCGGGGAGCTGTTTTTT
TRBV6-1	-	-	TRBJ1-1	CATGLGGTQAFF	TGTGCCACTGGACTGGGGGGGACTCAAGCTTTCTTT
TRBV28	-	TRBD2	TRBJ2-1	CASSPKTSGNPTYNEQFF	TGTGCCAGCAGTCCCAAGACTAGCGGGAACCCTACCTACAATGAGCAGTTCTTC
TRBV7-9	few	-	TRBJ2-4	CASSLRLQNIQYF	TGTGCCAGCAGCTTAAGGCTCCAAAACATTCAGTACTTC
TRBV9	many	-	TRBJ2-3	CASSGNRASSTDTQYF	TGTGCCAGCAGCGGAAACAGGGCTTCTAGCACAGATACGCAGTATTTT
TRBV20-1	many	TRBD2	TRBJ2-3	CSARKLAGATDTQYF	TGCAGTGCTAGAAAGCTAGCGGGGGCCACAGATACGCAGTATTTT
TRBV3-1	-	-	TRBJ2-7	CASSHLSGACDEQYF	TGTGCCAGCAGCCATCTCTCGGGGGCGTGCGACGAGCAGTACTTC
TRBV2	-	TRBD2	TRBJ2-2	CASSTSGSNTGELFF	TGTGCCAGCAGTACTAGCGGTTCGAACACCGGGGAGCTGTTTTTT
TRBV20-1	-	-	TRBJ1-5	CSARRVGGQDQPQHF	TGCAGTGCTAGACGTGTTGGGGGCCAGGACCAGCCCCAGCATTTT
TRBV28	medium-sized	-	TRBJ2-7	CASRRPTGYEQYF	TGTGCCAGCCGACGGCCTACGGGCTACGAGCAGTACTTC
TRBV20-1	many	-	TRBJ2-1	CSARLPGLPYNEQFF	TGCAGTGCTAGGCTACCGGGACTTCCCTACAATGAGCAGTTCTTC
TRBV7-9	-	-	TRBJ1-1	CASSGSLEAFF	TGTGCCAGCAGCGGTAGTCTAGAAGCTTTCTTT
TRBV2	-	TRBD1	TRBJ2-7	CASSGQGAREQYF	TGTGCCAGCAGTGGACAGGGGGCGCGGGAGCAGTACTTC
TRBV28	few	-	TRBJ1-5	CASTPGTVLSQHF	TGCGCCAGCACCCCCGGGACCGTCCTGTCCCAGCATTTT
TRBV15	medium-sized	-	TRBJ1-6	CATSRGSASASPLHF	TGTGCCACCAGCAGAGGTAGCGCATCGGCTTCACCCCTCCACTTT